The 18 T cell receptor beta chains below were found in one sample sequenced in a study of T cell repertoires in cytomegalovirus infection. No antigen has been identified for these receptors. From the reads, TCRdb called clonotypes with MiXCR, one entry per CDR3 protein. The sample records under 95,000 distinct CDR3 sequences, approximately 46% being singletons. The starting material was CD8+ T cells from cultured PBMCs, obtained from culture after CMV antigen stimulation. These receptors were taken from a human donor in good health (CMV status not recorded). Some clones in this sample may be carry-over from other donors' samples.

Only a few counts were recorded for this clonotype. The J gene is TRBJ2-7, the V gene TRBV20-1, with 7 bases matching TRBD1. The CDR3 consists of 13 residues. The germline CDR1 and CDR2 sequences are DFQATT and SNEGSKA (reference sequence). V was pared by 7 bases and J by 3 bases, with 9 bases of the junction left unmatched. CDR3: CSGRDRDLYEQYF. The DNA of the CDR3 is TGCAGTGGTCGTGACAGGGACCTCTACGAGCAGTACTTC.

This clonotype has just a few counts. This chain connects TRBV27 to TRBJ1-5, with D possibly being TRBD1 (6 bases). The CDR3 has 14 residues. V was cut by 2 bases and J by 7 bases, with 12 bases left in between. Germline V gene data show CDR1 as MNHEY and CDR2 as SMNVEV (reference sequence). The CDR3, as DNA: TGTGCCAGCAGTTTACCAGGGGCGGGACAGCCCCAGCATTTT. Protein product: CASSLPGAGQPQHF.

The rearrangement links TRBV7-2 to TRBJ2-1, with a possible D match to TRBD2 (5 bases). With 1 base removed from V and 8 bases from J, the gap between germline ends came to 12 bases. Germline lookup yields CDR1 SGHTA and CDR2 FQGNSA. The CDR3 spans 14 residues. The CDR3 here is CASSLVTTRDEQFF. Here the CDR3 DNA reads TGTGCCAGCAGCTTAGTAACCACTAGAGATGAGCAGTTCTTC. The variable domain in full, with the rest retrieved from reference TRBV7-2 and TRBJ2-1, is GAGVSQSPSNKVTEKGKDVELRCDPISGHTALYWYRQSLGQGLEFLIYFQGNSAPDKSGLPSDRFSAERTGGSVSTLTIQRTQQEDSAVYLCASSLVTTRDEQFFGPGTRLTVL.

This clonotype counts as large. As DNA, the CDR3 is TGTGCCAGCAGGCCGACACTCTATAGCAATCAGCCCCAGCATTTT. It codes for CASRPTLYSNQPQHF. The chain combines TRBV28 with TRBJ1-5; D unresolved. Germline V lookup: CDR1 MDHEN, CDR2 SYDVKM. Trimming removed 6 bases from V and 0 bases from J, with 12 bases in between. This CDR3 has 15 amino acids. The full variable domain, with the rest looked up from reference TRBV28 and TRBJ1-5, is DVKVTQSSRYLVKRTGEKVFLECVQDMDHENMFWYRQDPGLGLRLIYFSYDVKMKEKGDIPEGYSVSREKKERFSLILESASTNQTSMYLCASRPTLYSNQPQHFGDGTRLSIL.

This chain connects TRBV2 to TRBJ1-1; D gene uncertain. Germline V CDR1 and CDR2: SNHLY, FYNNEI. Trimming cost V 8 bases and J 2 bases, with 9 bases left between them. The CDR3 sequence is 12 residues long. DNA for the CDR3: TGTGCCAGCTCGGGTGATAACACTGAAGCTTTCTTT. This sequence encodes CASSGDNTEAFF.

DNA of the CDR3: TGTGCCAGTGCCGCTGGGGCCAACGTCCTGACTTTC. Its translation is CASAAGANVLTF. The chain is built from TRBV6-8 and TRBJ2-6; unclear D gene. The CDR3 covers 12 residues. Germline CDR1 is MNHGY and CDR2 is SAAAGT. Trimming left V 9 bases short and J 2 bases short, with 5 bases between.

The genes are TRBV10-3 and TRBJ2-1; D not certain. The CDR3 has 14 residues. V lost 0 bases and J lost 8, with 11 bases in between. Germline values: CDR1 ENHRY, CDR2 SYGVKD. The CDR3 sequence is CAISESRSGDEQFF. Here the CDR3 DNA reads TGTGCCATCAGTGAGTCGAGGTCTGGGGATGAGCAGTTCTTC.

This clonotype was counted a few times. CDR3 coding DNA: TGTGCCAGCAGAAACGACAGGGATGAGCAGTTCTTC. It codes for CASRNDRDEQFF. This chain links TRBV12-3 or TRBV12-4 with TRBJ2-1; 7 bases match TRBD1. After removal of 6 bases from V and 8 bases from J, the junction contained 4 bases not matched to a gene. This CDR3 spans 12 amino acids.

The rearrangement links TRBV19 to TRBJ2-1; D possibly matches TRBD1 or TRBD2 (5 bases each). Trimming removed 3 bases at V and 4 bases at J, with 13 bases between. Germline V gene sequence: CDR1 LNHDA, CDR2 SQIVND (reference sequence). This CDR3 has 15 amino acids. The CDR3 DNA sequence: TGTGCCAGTAGTATGAGGGGTCCTCCATACAATGAGCAGTTCTTC. As protein: CASSMRGPPYNEQFF.

The chain is built from TRBV4-2 and TRBJ2-4; maybe TRBD1 (6 bases). V lost 1 base and J 9 bases, leaving 16 bases between the germline ends. There are 15 residues in the CDR3. Germline CDR1 is LGHNA and CDR2 is YNFKEQ. The CDR3 region is CASSQVGGRGIIQYF. The CDR3 coding sequence is TGTGCCAGCAGCCAAGTAGGGGGTAGGGGGATCATTCAGTACTTC.

This clonotype was counted a few times. This chain connects TRBV6-1 to TRBJ2-2, with D unresolved. CDR3 length: 11 amino acids. With 3 bases removed from V and 7 bases from J, the gap between germline ends came to 3 bases. In germline, CDR1 is MNHNS, CDR2 SASEGT. As DNA, the CDR3 is TGTGCCAGCAGTGACGGCGGGGAGCTGTTTTTT. It codes for CASSDGGELFF.

This clonotype was observed at least ten times. The CDR3 bases are TGTGCCAGCAGCTTAGGGGGCGGGCCGAACACTGAAGCTTTCTTT. It encodes CASSLGGGPNTEAFF. This sequence joins TRBV7-6 and TRBJ1-1; possibly TRBD1 for D (5 bases). The germline V and J ends were trimmed by 1 base and 1 base, with 10 bases remaining between them. The CDR3 has 15 amino acids. Per the germline V gene, CDR1 is SGHVS and CDR2 is FNYEAQ.

This clonotype has more than one count but fewer than ten. V is TRBV7-9 and J is TRBJ1-4; TRBD1 aligns across 9 bases. Germline loops: CDR1 SEHNR, CDR2 FQNEAQ (reference sequence). V trimming: 5 bases; J trimming: 6 bases; junction bases outside the gene matches: 7. The CDR3 sequence is 15 residues long. The CDR3 protein is CASSPMTGGDEKLFF. The CDR3 nucleotides are TGTGCCAGCAGCCCCATGACAGGGGGGGATGAAAAACTGTTTTTT.

The sample holds a few counts of this clonotype. The junction departs from the called germline gene at one end, perhaps through a read error. V is TRBV4-1 and J is TRBJ2-1; D unresolved. The germline V gene has CDR1 MGHRA and CDR2 YSYEKL. There are 15 residues in the CDR3. The CDR3 DNA reads as TGTGCCAGCAGCCAAGTTAATCGTGACTACAATGAGCAGTTCTTC. It is translated as CASSQVNRDYNEQFF.

This chain links TRBV4-1 with TRBJ1-1; no firm D call. Germline CDR1 MGHRA, CDR2 YSYEKL. V was shortened by 1 base and J by 1 base, with 13 bases between the two germline ends. The CDR3 covers 16 residues. The CDR3: CASSQGRELKNTEAFF. The DNA of the CDR3 is TGCGCCAGCAGCCAAGGAAGGGAACTCAAGAACACTGAAGCTTTCTTT.

V gene TRBV12-5 combines with J gene TRBJ1-1; no reliable D call. The CDR3 is made up of 11 amino acids. V gave up 7 bases and J gave up 0 bases, with 3 bases separating them. The germline V gene encodes CDR1 LGHNT and CDR2 FRNRAP. The CDR3 here is CASALNTEAFF. The CDR3 DNA reads as TGTGCTAGTGCCTTGAACACTGAAGCTTTCTTT.

The CDR3 DNA reads TGTGCCAGCAGCTTAGGGGGGTCGAACGAGCAGTACTTC. This sequence encodes CASSLGGSNEQYF. The J gene is TRBJ2-7, the V gene TRBV7-8; either TRBD1 or TRBD2 may supply D (5 bases each). CDR1 and CDR2 from the germline V gene are SGHVS and FQNEAQ. This CDR3 region has 13 residues. Trimming pared 1 base from V and 5 bases from J, leaving 9 bases between.

This clonotype was recorded a few times. V usage is TRBV7-2 and J usage is TRBJ1-2; D is perhaps TRBD1 (5 bases). The V end was cut by 5 bases, the J end by 0 bases, with 16 bases between. The CDR3 totals 16 residues. Germline values: CDR1 SGHTA, CDR2 FQGNSA. DNA of the CDR3: TGTGCCAGCAGCCAATCACTGACAGTCTCTAACTATGGCTACACCTTC. Protein: CASSQSLTVSNYGYTF.